This record concerns one T cell receptor (beta chain) sequence. Its specificity is unknown. The junction differs from germline at one of its ends, possibly a read error. In making TCR beta libraries, quantitative 5'-RACE with molecular barcodes was used. TCRdb independently ran MiXCR on the 5' RACE reads; one entry per CDR3 protein. This repertoire shows around 220,000 distinct CDR3 sequences, over 9.5% found once; its top ten account for about a fifth. The sample is drawn from a study of CD8 T cells in ankylosing spondylitis. There are 13 residues in the CDR3. Germline CDR1 and CDR2: SGHAT and FQDESV (reference sequence). Study-wide results and limits: Disease-linked clones displayed a CD8+ phenotype and appeared relatively rarely in peripheral blood. Matched synovial fluid from ankylosing spondylitis patients was reported to be enriched for disease-linked clones.

Sequenced sample: blood, either unsorted or a sorted T cell fraction (not recorded which). The chain recombines TRBV11-1 with TRBJ2-3; D not certain. The TCR sequence derives from a male donor with ankylosing spondylitis or in good health (not recorded which). The CDR3 loop reads CTSSLDVTDTQYF. CDR3 nucleotide sequence: TGTACCAGCAGCTTAGATGTCACAGATACGCAGTATTTT.